The T cell receptor beta chain described here comes from a study of shared clonotypes between healthy human individuals. Study summary: A couple of female and three male donors aged 18 to 49 were enrolled.

Naive CD8 cells, CD45RO-negative and positively selected for CCR7, excluded terminally differentiated effector memory CD45RA+ cells. About this clone: Its antigen is still unknown.

Study-level findings and limits: The represented genetic and exposure-history diversity was limited by the small number of donors. Among donors, clonotype sharing was expected to be affected by sequencing depth.

TCRdb's copy holds only in-frame clones and misses some; the assay was immunoSEQ multiplex PCR. This sample yields about 2.2 million clones, of which over 85% are seen a single time; over 1.5% belongs to the top ten. The source is a man aged 18 to 29 in good health. Some clones in this sample may be carry-over from other donors' samples. Material for sequencing was naive CD8+ T cells from PBMCs.

CDR3 amino acids: CASSSNTGYYGYTF. The CDR3 nucleotides are TGTGCCAGCAGTTCAAACACAGGTTACTATGGCTACACCTTC. The chain recombines TRBV25-1 with TRBJ1-2, with D maybe TRBD1 (5 bases). Germline lookup yields CDR1 MGHDK and CDR2 SYGVNS. This CDR3 is 14 amino acids long. Between the trimmed V and J ends, which lost 5 bases and 3 bases, there was a span of 13 bases.